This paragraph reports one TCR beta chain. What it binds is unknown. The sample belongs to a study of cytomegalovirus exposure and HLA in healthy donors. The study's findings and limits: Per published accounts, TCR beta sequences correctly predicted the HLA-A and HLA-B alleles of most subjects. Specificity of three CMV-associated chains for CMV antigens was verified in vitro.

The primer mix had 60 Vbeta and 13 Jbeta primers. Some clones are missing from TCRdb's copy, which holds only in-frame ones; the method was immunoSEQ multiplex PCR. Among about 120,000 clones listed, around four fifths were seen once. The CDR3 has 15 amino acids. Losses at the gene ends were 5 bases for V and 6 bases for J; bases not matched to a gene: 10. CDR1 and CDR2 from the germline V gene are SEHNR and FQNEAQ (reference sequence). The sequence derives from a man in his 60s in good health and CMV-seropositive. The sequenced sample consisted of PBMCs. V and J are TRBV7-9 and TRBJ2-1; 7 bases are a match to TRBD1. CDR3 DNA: TGTGCCAGCAGCGGCCGGGACAGCCCCCCCAATGAGCAGTTCTTC. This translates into CASSGRDSPPNEQFF.